This TCR beta chain was sequenced in a study of T-cell memory formation after mild COVID-19. Study-wide findings and caveats: Later expanders leaned CD4+, whereas day 15 to 85 contracting clones were balanced CD4/CD8.

Many counts were recorded for this clonotype. Its antigen is undetermined. TCRdb analysed the 5' RACE reads with MiXCR anew, one entry per CDR3 protein. The repertoire holds around 200,000 distinct CDR3 sequences, with roughly 10% as singletons. The receptor comes from a man younger than 30 who had mild COVID-19 (a few samples of this study predate the infection). Cell type and time point are not known. The sample consisted of PBMCs or a T cell subset sorted from them (not recorded which).

The CDR3 bases are TGTGCCAGCAGCTACGAAGAGACCCAGTACTTC. Encoded protein: CASSYEETQYF. The chain combines TRBV7-9 with TRBJ2-5; D not certain. V lost 4 bases and J lost 3, with 3 bases in between. CDR1 and CDR2 from the germline V gene are SEHNR and FQNEAQ (reference sequence). The CDR3 length is 11 residues. Full variable domain (missing parts from reference TRBV7-9 and TRBJ2-5): DTGVSQNPRHKITKRGQNVTFRCDPISEHNRLYWYRQTLGQGPEFLTYFQNEAQLEKSRLLSDRFSAERPKGSFSTLEIQRTEQGDSAMYLCASSYEETQYFGPGTRLLVL.